The 14 T cell receptor beta chains below were found in one sample sequenced in a study of T cell changes during pregnancy in multiple sclerosis. This table comes from immunoSEQ multiplex PCR, and its TCRdb copy is limited to in-frame clones, with some not included. The repertoire has around 78,000 clones, roughly 89% of them found once; the top ten carry roughly 0.7%. This sample comprised peripheral blood, obtained in the third trimester of pregnancy. The receptors were sampled from a female donor in good health, enrolled as a control in a pregnancy study.

This clone was detected only a few times. This chain links TRBV6-1 with TRBJ1-3; weak D call: TRBD1 (5 bases). From germline, CDR1 is MNHNS and CDR2 SASEGT. This CDR3 is built from 15 residues. Trimming stripped 4 bases from V and 0 bases from J, with 10 bases between. CDR3 protein: CASSARGDSGNTIYF. CDR3 DNA sequence: TGTGCCAGCAGTGCCCGGGGGGACTCTGGAAACACCATATATTTT.

This rearrangement joins TRBV28 to TRBJ2-7, with 7 positions matching TRBD1. The CDR3 contains 14 residues. Losses at the gene ends were 10 bases for V and 3 bases for J; bases not matched to a gene: 12. CDR1 is MDHEN and CDR2 is SYDVKM in the germline V gene. CDR3 bases: TGTGCCATCGAGAGCCGGGACAGCAACTACGAGCAGTACTTC. Residues: CAIESRDSNYEQYF.

The rearrangement uses TRBV5-6 and TRBJ1-4; a possible D gene is TRBD1 (6 bases). The CDR3 has 16 residues. V was clipped by 4 bases and J by 4 bases, with 17 bases between them. Germline V CDR1 and CDR2: SGHDT, YYEEEE. The CDR3 DNA sequence: TGTGCCAGCAGCCCGGCCCCGGACAGACATAATGAAAAACTGTTTTTT. This codes for CASSPAPDRHNEKLFF.

V gene TRBV11-2 combines with J gene TRBJ2-5; 7 bases line up with TRBD1. Germline values: CDR1 SGHAT, CDR2 FQNNGV. Losses at the gene ends were 1 base for V and 7 bases for J; bases not matched to a gene: 9. The CDR3 contains 15 residues. CDR3 in DNA: TGTGCCAGCAGCTTAGCGGCAGGGGGTACGGTGACCCAGTACTTC. This sequence encodes CASSLAAGGTVTQYF.

On this clone: The junction departs from germline at one end; a sequencing error may be responsible. The chain recombines TRBV7-7 with TRBJ2-2; D is unclear. The germline CDR1 and CDR2 sequences are SSHAT and FNYEAQ (reference sequence). This CDR3 comprises 18 residues. CDR3 amino acids: CASSLGRSLPGNTGELFF. In DNA, the CDR3 is TGTGCTAGCAGCTTAGGAAGGAGCCTTCCTGGGAACACCGGGGAGCTGTTTTTT. The entire variable domain, with the rest obtained from reference TRBV7-7 and TRBJ2-2, is as follows: GAGVSQSPRYKVTKRGQDVTLRCDPISSHATLYWYQQALGQGPEFLTYFNYEAQPDKSGLPSDRFSAERPEGSISTLTIQRTEQRDSAMYRCASSLGRSLPGNTGELFFGEGSRLTVL.

This chain uses TRBV14 with TRBJ1-1; tentatively, D is TRBD1 (5 bases). Per germline, CDR1 SGHDN and CDR2 FVKESK. Trimming removed 4 bases at V and 6 bases at J, with 18 bases between. The CDR3 has 15 residues. The CDR3 reads CASSPMTVAAAEAFF. The DNA of the CDR3 is TGTGCCAGCAGCCCAATGACAGTTGCCGCGGCTGAAGCTTTCTTT.

This clone appeared once. In the same sample, other DNA sequences code for this CDR3. This chain links TRBV5-4 with TRBJ2-1; 9 nucleotides line up with TRBD2. The germline gives CDR1 SGHNT, CDR2 YYREEE (reference sequence). V was pared by 1 base and J by 4 bases, with 3 bases of the junction left unmatched. CDR3 length equals 15 residues. The CDR3 DNA sequence: TGTGCCAGCAGCTTGACTAGCGGGTCTTACAATGAGCAGTTCTTC. Translating gives CASSLTSGSYNEQFF.

The chain carries TRBV5-1 and TRBJ2-7; 8 bases line up with TRBD1. V lost 6 bases and J lost 3; bases outside the gene matches: 14. From germline, CDR1 is SGHRS and CDR2 YFSETQ. The CDR3 contains 16 residues. The CDR3: CASTYLPGQGVYEQYF. Written as DNA, the CDR3 is TGCGCCAGCACCTACCTTCCCGGACAGGGAGTCTACGAGCAGTACTTC.

This clone was seen a few times. The rearrangement joins TRBV2 to TRBJ1-1; D call uncertain. Per germline, CDR1 SNHLY and CDR2 FYNNEI. The CDR3 totals 12 residues. The V and J ends lost 4 bases and 6 bases respectively, with 9 bases between them. DNA for the CDR3: TGTGCCAGCAGTGGGACTCTGGCTGAAGCTTTCTTT. Amino acid sequence: CASSGTLAEAFF.

The rearrangement uses TRBV12-1 and TRBJ2-3; TRBD2 is the table's D call and was not checked against the DNA. TRBV12-1 is listed as a pseudogene. The CDR3 has 18 amino acids. The DNA for the CDR3 is TGTGCCAGCAGCTTTGAGGTGGAGCGGGAGGGCGAGACAGATACGCAGTATTTT. Protein: CASSFEVEREGETDTQYF.

The V gene is TRBV30, the J gene TRBJ2-1; D gene ambiguous. Trimming removed 3 bases at V and 4 bases at J, with 13 bases between. The CDR3 has 14 amino acids. Germline V lookup: CDR1 GTSNPN, CDR2 SVGIG (reference sequence). Here the CDR3 reads CAWSRESSYNEQFF. The CDR3 DNA reads TGTGCCTGGAGCCGCGAAAGTAGTTACAATGAGCAGTTCTTC.

This clone was seen more than once but under ten times. The chain recombines TRBV21-1 with TRBJ1-2. TRBV21-1 is deemed a pseudogene. This CDR3 is 15 amino acids long. CDR3 in DNA: TGTGCCAGCAGCAAATCGGCGGGAAGTAACTATGGCTACACCTTC. Its translation: CASSKSAGSNYGYTF.

As concerns this clone: An end of the junction does not agree with germline; a read error may underlie this. The CDR3 protein is CVSRQGGYSYNEQFF. The CDR3 nucleotides read TGTGTCAGCCGCCAAGGGGGCTACTCCTACAATGAGCAGTTCTTC. This sequence joins TRBV27 and TRBJ2-1, with 7 bases matching TRBD1. The germline CDR1 and CDR2 sequences are MNHEY and SMNVEV (reference sequence). This CDR3 comprises 15 residues.

V is TRBV4-3 and J is TRBJ2-1; TRBD2 might be the D (5 bases). Per the germline V gene, CDR1 is LGHNA and CDR2 is YSLEER. The CDR3 spans 15 residues. V lost 0 bases to trimming and J lost 9 bases, with 15 bases between them. CDR3 protein: CASSQEGSEYVEQFF. The CDR3 coding sequence is TGCGCCAGCAGCCAAGAGGGTAGCGAGTACGTTGAGCAGTTCTTC.